These T cell receptor beta chains were read from a single sample in a study of T-cell reconstitution after alpha-beta-depleted transplantation in children. From the PCR reads, TCRdb called clonotypes with MiXCR, one entry per CDR3 protein. The sample yields about 100,000 distinct CDR3 sequences, roughly 7.1% seen once. Sequences were derived from PBMCs, sampled before TCRalphabeta/CD19-depleted stem cell transplant. Receptors originate from a boy aged 2 to 10 with acute lymphoblastic leukemia, due to receive a stem cell transplant. CDR3s include the opening cysteine and the closing phenylalanine or tryptophan. A D gene is named only where the DNA matches it firmly. Rows may omit the clone size; those that give it use once, few, many or a size class.

j_call | clone_size | v_call | d_call | cdr3_nt | cdr3_aa
TRBJ2-3 | NA | TRBV12-3/TRBV12-4 | NA | TGTGCCACTTCCGAGACACCCAGCACAGATACGCAGTATTTT | CATSETPSTDTQYF
TRBJ1-6 | few | TRBV25-1 | NA | TGTGCCAGCAGTGAACGCGAAACCTATAATTCACCCCTCCACTTT | CASSERETYNSPLHF
TRBJ1-4 | many | TRBV12-3/TRBV12-4 | NA | TGTGCCAGCAGTTTCCGGACGGCACCTAATGAAAAACTGTTTTTT | CASSFRTAPNEKLFF
TRBJ2-5 | many | TRBV7-9 | NA | TGTGCCAGCAGCTTACTAGGGGGAGGAGAGACCCAGTACTTC | CASSLLGGGETQYF
TRBJ2-7 | many | TRBV7-2 | TRBD2 | TGTGCCAGCAGCTTAGCCCCCAGCGGGGGATACTACGAGCAGTACTTC | CASSLAPSGGYYEQYF
TRBJ1-2 | NA | TRBV4-3 | NA | TGCGCCAGCAGCCAAGATTTGACGGGGGCTCCCTATGGCTACACCTTC | CASSQDLTGAPYGYTF
TRBJ1-2 | many | TRBV3-1 | NA | TGTGCCAGCAGCCAAGATTTCCACTATGGCTACACCTTC | CASSQDFHYGYTF
TRBJ2-7 | NA | TRBV27 | NA | TGTGCCAGCAGTTTATCAGGGTTTACCTACGAGCAGTACTTC | CASSLSGFTYEQYF
TRBJ2-3 | many | TRBV12-3/TRBV12-4 | TRBD2 | TGTGCCAGCAGTTCCCAAACTAGCGGGGCAGATACGCAGTATTTT | CASSSQTSGADTQYF
TRBJ2-1 | many | TRBV6-4 | NA | NA | CASSTSTSGGAGEQFF
TRBJ2-3 | NA | TRBV4-2 | TRBD2 | TGTGCCAGCAGCCTTAGCAGGACTAGCACTAGAGGGAAAGATACGCAGTATTTT | CASSLSRTSTRGKDTQYF
TRBJ2-7 | many | TRBV20-1 | TRBD2 | TGCAGTGCTAGAGATAGGAAGACTAGCGGGGGGGCCCACGAGCAGTACTTC | CSARDRKTSGGAHEQYF
TRBJ2-1 | many | TRBV4-2 | NA | TGTGCCAGCAGCCCTTCTACCTACAATGAGCAGTTCTTC | CASSPSTYNEQFF
TRBJ1-6 | NA | TRBV6-2/TRBV6-3 | NA | TGTGCCAGCAGTACGGCTTCCAGGGTTCTGTCCCTCCACTTT | CASSTASRVLSLHF
TRBJ1-6 | few | TRBV3-1 | NA | TGTGCCAGCAGCCCGGGACAAAATAATTCACCCCTCCACTTT | CASSPGQNNSPLHF
TRBJ1-1 | NA | TRBV6-1 | NA | TGTGCCAGCAGTGAATTGGGGTGGGGGAACACTGAAGCTTTCTTT | CASSELGWGNTEAFF